A selection of T cell receptor beta chains follows, all from one sample in a study of human thymus T cells. Data came from immunoSEQ multiplex PCR; TCRdb stores just in-frame clones and leaves some out. The data contain fewer than 90,000 clones, nearly 98% of them singletons. The sequenced sample consisted of thymus tissue. The receptors derive from a boy under two years old with a congenital heart defect but otherwise immunologically healthy. Each CDR3 is given with its conserved first and last residue. The D gene is left open where the match is weak. Rows may omit the clone size; those that give it use once, few, many or a size class.

v_gene	len	abundance	d_gene	j_gene	CDR3aa	CDR3nt
TRBV27	15	NA	TRBD1	TRBJ2-2	CASANRDRFTGELFF	TGTGCCAGCGCCAACCGGGACAGATTCACCGGGGAGCTGTTTTTT
TRBV9	13	NA	TRBD2	TRBJ2-7	CASSVIAGGEQYF	TGTGCCAGCAGCGTTATAGCGGGAGGCGAGCAGTACTTC
TRBV5-6	15	NA	NA	TRBJ2-7	CASSLVMGGPYEQYF	TGTGCCAGCAGCTTGGTGATGGGCGGACCCTACGAGCAGTACTTC
TRBV12-5	14	NA	TRBD1	TRBJ2-3	CASGTGGESDTQYF	TGTGCTAGTGGGACAGGGGGAGAATCAGATACGCAGTATTTT
TRBV30	12	NA	NA	TRBJ2-1	CACVRGDNEQFF	TGTGCCTGTGTACGGGGAGACAATGAGCAGTTCTTC
TRBV5-1	16	NA	TRBD1	TRBJ1-4	CASSPPGQGEGEKLFF	TGCGCCAGCAGCCCCCCCGGACAGGGCGAAGGGGAAAAACTGTTTTTT
TRBV7-8	14	NA	NA	TRBJ2-2	CASKMTVNTGELFF	TGTGCCAGCAAAATGACGGTGAACACCGGGGAGCTGTTTTTT
TRBV10-3	15	NA	TRBD2	TRBJ2-3	CAIDVRLAGVDTQYF	TGTGCCATCGATGTTAGGCTAGCGGGGGTCGATACGCAGTATTTT
TRBV4-1	14	NA	NA	TRBJ2-3	CASSQDGCTDTQYF	TGCGCCAGCAGCCAAGATGGCTGCACAGATACGCAGTATTTT
TRBV27	16	NA	TRBD2	TRBJ2-1	CASSLSLAGENNEQFF	TGTGCCAGCAGTTTATCGCTAGCGGGAGAAAACAATGAGCAGTTCTTC
TRBV18	19	NA	NA	TRBJ2-1	CASSPPGRGTGLGLYEQFF	TGTGCCAGCTCACCACCGGGCAGGGGGACGGGACTTGGGCTTTATGAGCAGTTCTTC
TRBV7-6	18	NA	NA	TRBJ2-4	CASSLGRFRGMAKNIQYF	TGTGCCAGCAGCTTAGGTAGGTTTCGAGGGATGGCCAAAAACATTCAGTACTTC
TRBV5-5	16	NA	NA	TRBJ2-3	CASSFRQAKSTDTQYF	TGTGCCAGCAGCTTCCGACAGGCGAAGAGCACAGATACGCAGTATTTT
TRBV2	15	NA	TRBD1	TRBJ1-4	CASSADRVGNEKLFF	TGTGCCAGCAGCGCGGACAGGGTTGGTAATGAAAAACTGTTTTTT
TRBV15	17	NA	NA	TRBJ2-5	CATSRERGAGRWETQYF	TGTGCCACCAGCAGAGAGAGGGGGGCAGGCCGTTGGGAGACCCAGTACTTC
TRBV5-1	18	NA	TRBD1	TRBJ2-6	CASSLGGTGPSGANVLTF	TGCGCCAGCAGCTTGGGGGGGACAGGCCCCTCTGGGGCCAACGTCCTGACTTTC
TRBV10-3	17	NA	NA	TRBJ1-1	CAISHSGAERLNTEAFF	TGTGCCATCTCCCACAGCGGGGCAGAACGCCTGAACACTGAAGCTTTCTTT
TRBV5-1	15	NA	NA	TRBJ2-1	CASSLPRVGYNEQFF	TGCGCCAGCAGCTTGCCCAGGGTGGGCTACAATGAGCAGTTCTTC
TRBV11-1	17	NA	TRBD2	TRBJ2-1	CASSSNGTSGRGNEQFF	TGTGCCAGCAGCTCAAACGGGACTAGCGGGAGAGGCAATGAGCAGTTCTTC
TRBV7-3	14	NA	NA	TRBJ2-7	CASSQDSASYEQYF	TGTGCCAGCAGCCAAGACAGTGCTTCCTACGAGCAGTACTTC
TRBV11-3	19	NA	NA	TRBJ1-5	CASSAPRTAYYNSNQPQHF	TGTGCCAGCAGCGCGCCTCGGACAGCCTATTACAATAGCAATCAGCCCCAGCATTTT
TRBV29-1	12	NA	NA	TRBJ2-5	CSVALYGETQYF	TGCAGCGTGGCATTATATGGAGAGACCCAGTACTTC
TRBV28	18	NA	TRBD1	TRBJ1-3	CASRPKTDRRHETNTIYF	TGTGCCAGCAGACCCAAAACGGACAGGCGCCATGAGACGAACACCATATATTTT
TRBV7-9	18	NA	TRBD2	TRBJ2-2	CASSPRTSGGRNTGELFF	TGTGCCAGCAGCCCAAGGACTAGCGGGGGGCGGAACACCGGGGAGCTGTTTTTT
TRBV10-3	14	NA	NA	TRBJ2-3	CAISGLTNTDTQYF	TGTGCCATCAGTGGTTTGACCAACACAGATACGCAGTATTTT
TRBV5-1	16	NA	NA	TRBJ2-7	CASSLGDENGVYEQYF	TGCGCCAGCAGCTTGGGGGACGAAAACGGCGTTTACGAGCAGTACTTC
TRBV7-9	15	NA	TRBD1	TRBJ2-7	CASSSGQGISYEQYF	TGTGCCAGCAGCTCCGGACAGGGGATCTCCTACGAGCAGTACTTC
TRBV5-1	17	NA	NA	TRBJ2-5	CASGSRLGKQGQETQYF	TGCGCCAGCGGCAGCCGATTGGGAAAACAGGGACAAGAGACCCAGTACTTC
TRBV7-9	13	NA	NA	TRBJ2-7	CASSLALAGEQYF	TGTGCCAGCAGCTTAGCGTTAGCCGGGGAGCAGTACTTC
TRBV5-6	14	NA	TRBD1	TRBJ1-1	CASSSLRGYTEAFF	TGTGCCAGCAGCTCCCTCAGGGGGTACACTGAAGCTTTCTTT
TRBV27	16	once	NA	TRBJ1-5	CASSLALPGAFQPQHF	TGTGCCAGCAGTTTAGCCCTCCCAGGGGCCTTTCAGCCCCAGCATTTT
TRBV11-2	14	once	NA	TRBJ2-2	CASSLRLVGGELFF	TGTGCCAGCAGCTTAAGGCTAGTCGGCGGGGAGCTGTTTTTT
TRBV5-4	13	NA	NA	TRBJ1-2	CASSLRASYGYIF	TGTGCCAGCAGCTTGAGGGCCTCCTATGGCTACATCTTC
TRBV14	17	NA	TRBD2	TRBJ2-2	CASSQGLAGHQTGELFF	TGTGCCAGCAGCCAAGGACTAGCGGGACACCAGACCGGGGAGCTGTTTTTT
TRBV7-9	16	NA	NA	TRBJ2-7	CASSLESRDGSYEQYF	TGTGCCAGCAGCTTAGAGTCCCGGGACGGCTCCTACGAGCAGTACTTC
TRBV7-9	19	NA	TRBD1	TRBJ2-4	CASSRDRGRGPLAKNIQYF	TGTGCCAGCAGCCGGGACAGGGGGCGCGGGCCTCTAGCCAAAAACATTCAGTACTTC
TRBV7-9	17	NA	TRBD1	TRBJ1-3	CASSSQQGSDTGNTIYF	TGTGCCAGCAGCTCACAACAGGGGTCCGATACTGGAAACACCATATATTTT
TRBV29-1	14	once	TRBD1	TRBJ1-2	CSVEGQGLNYGYTF	TGCAGCGTTGAAGGACAGGGGCTAAACTATGGCTACACCTTC
TRBV6-6	13	NA	NA	TRBJ1-4	CASSFNRPEKLFF	TGTGCCAGCAGTTTCAACAGGCCTGAAAAACTGTTTTTT
TRBV7-6	13	NA	NA	TRBJ2-7	CAAHGGVSREQYF	TGTGCCGCTCACGGCGGGGTCTCTCGCGAGCAGTACTTC
TRBV4-2	15	NA	TRBD1	TRBJ1-2	CASSQEWTGVSGYTF	TGTGCCAGCAGCCAAGAATGGACAGGGGTATCGGGCTACACCTTC
TRBV4-3	12	NA	NA	TRBJ1-2	CASSQNNYGYTF	TGCGCCAGCAGCCAGAATAACTATGGCTACACCTTC
TRBV2	14	NA	TRBD1	TRBJ1-4	CASSYRQGGEKLFF	TGTGCCAGCAGTTATAGACAGGGAGGTGAAAAACTGTTTTTT
TRBV4-2	15	NA	NA	TRBJ2-5	CASSQDTSTKETQYF	TGTGCCAGCAGCCAAGATACTAGTACTAAAGAGACCCAGTACTTC
TRBV2	17	NA	NA	TRBJ2-2	CASSEAGQKTNTGELFF	TGTGCCAGCAGTGAAGCCGGTCAGAAGACGAACACCGGGGAGCTGTTTTTT
TRBV27	21	NA	TRBD2	TRBJ2-3	CASSTVHVWLAGGRGTDTQYF	TGTGCCAGCAGTACAGTTCATGTGTGGCTAGCGGGAGGAAGGGGGACAGATACGCAGTATTTT
TRBV11-2	14	NA	NA	TRBJ1-2	CAIELPGSHYGYTF	TGTGCCATCGAGTTACCAGGGTCACACTATGGCTACACCTTC
TRBV9	15	NA	TRBD2	TRBJ2-2	CASSGRGSGDGELFF	TGTGCCAGCAGCGGGCGGGGGAGCGGTGACGGGGAGCTGTTTTTT
TRBV11-2	17	NA	NA	TRBJ1-3	CASSPIRRESSGNTIYF	TGTGCCAGCAGCCCCATTAGGAGAGAGAGCTCTGGAAACACCATATATTTT
TRBV19	13	once	NA	TRBJ2-6	CASAKPGANVLTF	TGTGCCAGCGCTAAACCTGGGGCCAACGTCCTGACTTTC
TRBV28	15	once	TRBD2	TRBJ2-5	CASSAGLAVQETQYF	TGTGCCAGCAGCGCGGGACTAGCGGTTCAAGAGACCCAGTACTTC
TRBV7-2	16	NA	TRBD2	TRBJ2-3	CASSQTSGRVTDTQYF	TGTGCCAGCAGCCAGACTAGCGGGAGAGTCACAGATACGCAGTATTTT
TRBV11-1	16	NA	TRBD2	TRBJ2-7	CASSLDISLADYEQYF	TGTGCCAGCAGCTTAGATATTAGCCTAGCGGACTACGAGCAGTACTTC
TRBV4-3	16	once	TRBD2	TRBJ2-1	CASSQDQGTGGHEQFF	TGCGCCAGCAGCCAGGATCAGGGAACGGGGGGACATGAGCAGTTCTTC
TRBV2	17	NA	NA	TRBJ2-5	CASSEAGATGPKETQYF	TGTGCCAGCAGTGAAGCGGGGGCGACAGGCCCGAAGGAGACCCAGTACTTC
TRBV4-1	15	NA	NA	TRBJ1-4	CASSPYREGNEKLFF	TGCGCCAGCAGCCCCTACAGGGAGGGTAATGAAAAACTGTTTTTT
TRBV4-2	17	few	TRBD1	TRBJ2-2	CASSREAGQGGAGELFF	TGTGCCAGCAGCCGTGAGGCGGGACAGGGAGGAGCCGGGGAGCTGTTTTTT